The text below deals with one T cell receptor (beta chain). In the original workflow: For nucleated cells, counts were estimated from reference gene primer amplification. The table came from immunoSEQ multiplex PCR; TCRdb's copy has only in-frame clones and leaves some out. That table gives V, J and clone size, and the DNA gave D and trimming. The table records some 250,000 clones, 70% to 90% of them present only once. The data were obtained in a study of blood T cell repertoires in COVID-19. The overall study: Specimens from acute and convalescent COVID-19 originated in the United States, Italy and Spain. T cells, B-cell-depleted T cells, or PBMCs supplied cDNA or gDNA.

CDR3 length: 14 amino acids. Trimming took off 6 bases at V and 3 bases at J, with 14 bases between the two ends. CDR1 and CDR2 from the germline V gene are MNHEY and SMNVEV (reference sequence). The sequenced material came from peripheral blood. This receptor was obtained from a woman aged 25 to 45 with acute or convalescent COVID-19. The V gene is TRBV27, the J gene TRBJ1-1; weak D call: TRBD1 (5 bases). The CDR3 spells CASRVMGLDTEAFF. CDR3 coding DNA: TGTGCCAGCAGAGTTATGGGGCTGGACACTGAAGCTTTCTTT.